This T cell receptor beta chain originates from a study of blood T cell repertoires in COVID-19. The data were produced by immunoSEQ multiplex PCR, yet TCRdb's version contains in-frame clones alone and is incomplete. The sample lists about 170,000 clones, roughly 88% occurring once. This clone was observed a single time. V was clipped by 0 bases and J by 6 bases, with 15 bases between them. The CDR3 covers 15 residues. Germline-derived CDR1 and CDR2 are SGHRS and YFSETQ. This sequence originates from a man aged 45-65 years who had recovered from COVID-19. The V call is TRBV5-1, the J call TRBJ1-2; no clear D gene. The sample taken for sequencing was PBMCs or T cells enriched from blood (not recorded which). The CDR3 region is CASSLVLEGYDGYTF. In nucleotides, the CDR3 is TGCGCCAGCAGCTTGGTCCTTGAGGGATATGATGGCTACACCTTC.